This is a list of T cell receptor beta chains from one sample in a study of cytomegalovirus exposure and HLA in healthy donors. Sequencing was performed with immunoSEQ multiplex PCR; in TCRdb, only in-frame clones are kept and a portion is missing. The table shows 150,000 to 200,000 clones, with around four fifths occurring only once. Input material: PBMCs. The receptors derive from a woman in her thirties or forties in good health and CMV-seronegative. The CDR3 runs from the conserved cysteine through the conserved F or W. Each record gives: J gene, clone size, V gene, D gene, CDR3 DNA, CDR3 protein. The D gene is left open where the match is weak. Clone size is given for some rows only: seen once, a few or many times, or a class if the clone is expanded.

j_call: TRBJ2-3
clone_size: -
v_call: TRBV4-3
d_call: -
cdr3_nt: TGCGCCAGCAGCCAAGAGACAGGGAGGTGGTCAGATACGCAGTATTTT
cdr3_aa: CASSQETGRWSDTQYF

j_call: TRBJ2-1
clone_size: once
v_call: TRBV5-4
d_call: -
cdr3_nt: TGTGCCAGCAGATCTGCGGGTGGCAGCTCCTACAATGAGCAGTTCTTC
cdr3_aa: CASRSAGGSSYNEQFF

j_call: TRBJ2-5
clone_size: -
v_call: TRBV5-4
d_call: TRBD2
cdr3_nt: TGTGCCAGCAGCTGGCTAGCGGGAGATGAGGAGACCCAGTACTTC
cdr3_aa: CASSWLAGDEETQYF

j_call: TRBJ1-2
clone_size: few
v_call: TRBV7-2
d_call: TRBD1
cdr3_nt: TGTGCCAGCAGTCGGGACAGGGAGGGCGGCTACACCTTC
cdr3_aa: CASSRDREGGYTF

j_call: TRBJ1-2
clone_size: -
v_call: TRBV19
d_call: -
cdr3_nt: TGTGCCAGTACCCTAAAAAGTAGTAGTTTACAGGGCTACACCTTC
cdr3_aa: CASTLKSSSLQGYTF

j_call: TRBJ2-5
clone_size: -
v_call: TRBV20-1
d_call: -
cdr3_nt: TGCAGTGCCCCTAAAGAGACCCAGTACTTC
cdr3_aa: CSAPKETQYF

j_call: TRBJ1-5
clone_size: once
v_call: TRBV18
d_call: TRBD1
cdr3_nt: TGTGCCAGCTCACCACGTGGACAGGGAGGGAATCAGCCCCAGCATTTT
cdr3_aa: CASSPRGQGGNQPQHF

j_call: TRBJ1-2
clone_size: -
v_call: TRBV6-5
d_call: TRBD1
cdr3_nt: TGTGCCAGCAGTTCTTCAGGGGGTCGGCCTAACTATGGCTACACCTTC
cdr3_aa: CASSSSGGRPNYGYTF

j_call: TRBJ2-5
clone_size: -
v_call: TRBV7-2
d_call: TRBD2
cdr3_nt: TGTGCCAGCAGCTCAACGGGACTAGCGGGAGCCTCCGACTTC
cdr3_aa: CASSSTGLAGASDF

j_call: TRBJ2-7
clone_size: -
v_call: TRBV9
d_call: TRBD2
cdr3_nt: TGTGCCAGCAGCGCCACAGGGACTAGCAACGAGCAGTACTTC
cdr3_aa: CASSATGTSNEQYF

j_call: TRBJ1-2
clone_size: -
v_call: TRBV4-2
d_call: -
cdr3_nt: TGTGCCAGCAGCCAAGACGGAGATAACTATGGCTACACCTTC
cdr3_aa: CASSQDGDNYGYTF

j_call: TRBJ2-1
clone_size: -
v_call: TRBV15
d_call: TRBD2
cdr3_nt: TGTGCCACCAGCAGCGGGAGGGCGGCCAATGAGCAGTTCTTC
cdr3_aa: CATSSGRAANEQFF

j_call: TRBJ2-1
clone_size: -
v_call: TRBV7-2
d_call: -
cdr3_nt: TGTGCCAGCACCGTTAAGGCGGGTTACAATGAGCAGTTCTTC
cdr3_aa: CASTVKAGYNEQFF

j_call: TRBJ1-4
clone_size: -
v_call: TRBV30
d_call: -
cdr3_nt: TGTGCCTGGAGTCCCACAGGTTATAATGAAAAACTGTTTTTT
cdr3_aa: CAWSPTGYNEKLFF

j_call: TRBJ1-1
clone_size: few
v_call: TRBV6-6
d_call: -
cdr3_nt: TGTGCCAGCAGTTACTCGGGGGGGAACACTGAAGCTTTCTTT
cdr3_aa: CASSYSGGNTEAFF

j_call: TRBJ2-2
clone_size: -
v_call: TRBV7-9
d_call: TRBD1
cdr3_nt: TGTTCCAGCAGCTCTTACGGGACAGGGCATTCCGGGGAGCTGTTTTTT
cdr3_aa: CSSSSYGTGHSGELFF

j_call: TRBJ1-1
clone_size: -
v_call: TRBV18
d_call: -
cdr3_nt: TGTGCCAGCTCACTCCCCACTACAGGGAACACTGAAGCTTTCTTT
cdr3_aa: CASSLPTTGNTEAFF

j_call: TRBJ1-1
clone_size: -
v_call: TRBV7-9
d_call: -
cdr3_nt: TGTGCCAGCAGAAAGGACACCAGAAACACTGAAGCTTTCTTT
cdr3_aa: CASRKDTRNTEAFF

j_call: TRBJ2-7
clone_size: -
v_call: TRBV7-2
d_call: TRBD1
cdr3_nt: TGTGCCAGCAGCCCCGACAGGGTCGCCTACGAGCAGTACTTC
cdr3_aa: CASSPDRVAYEQYF

j_call: TRBJ1-5
clone_size: -
v_call: TRBV5-8
d_call: -
cdr3_nt: TGTGCCAGCAGCTTGGCAGGGCGGCAGCCCCAGCATTTT
cdr3_aa: CASSLAGRQPQHF

j_call: TRBJ1-2
clone_size: -
v_call: TRBV29-1
d_call: TRBD1
cdr3_nt: TGCAGCGTTGGGGGACAGGGAAACTATGGCTACACCTTC
cdr3_aa: CSVGGQGNYGYTF

j_call: TRBJ2-3
clone_size: -
v_call: TRBV7-3
d_call: TRBD2
cdr3_nt: TGTGCCAGCAGCCCACGGGGGGGAACTAGCACAGATACGCAGTATTTT
cdr3_aa: CASSPRGGTSTDTQYF

j_call: TRBJ1-2
clone_size: -
v_call: TRBV7-2
d_call: TRBD1
cdr3_nt: TGTGCCAGCAGCCGCCGGGACAGGGGAGGTGACTACACCTTC
cdr3_aa: CASSRRDRGGDYTF

j_call: TRBJ1-1
clone_size: few
v_call: TRBV7-9
d_call: -
cdr3_nt: TGTGCCAGCACCTATTCCTGGAACACTGAAGCTTTCTTT
cdr3_aa: CASTYSWNTEAFF

j_call: TRBJ1-4
clone_size: -
v_call: TRBV5-1
d_call: TRBD1
cdr3_nt: TGCGCCAGCAGCACGCAGGGGGCAACTAATGAAAAACTGTTTTTT
cdr3_aa: CASSTQGATNEKLFF

j_call: TRBJ2-5
clone_size: -
v_call: TRBV7-2
d_call: TRBD2
cdr3_nt: TGTGCCAGCACCTCAAGAGGACTAGCGGGAGGGCCCGGGGAGACCCAGTACTTC
cdr3_aa: CASTSRGLAGGPGETQYF

j_call: TRBJ2-7
clone_size: few
v_call: TRBV6-6
d_call: TRBD2
cdr3_nt: TGTGCCAGCAGTACCGGGAGGCCTCCCTACGAGCAGTACTTC
cdr3_aa: CASSTGRPPYEQYF

j_call: TRBJ1-4
clone_size: -
v_call: TRBV11-3
d_call: TRBD1
cdr3_nt: TGTGCCAGCAGTCCAGGGGGGAGCGATGAAAAACTGTTTTTT
cdr3_aa: CASSPGGSDEKLFF

j_call: TRBJ2-7
clone_size: -
v_call: TRBV7-9
d_call: -
cdr3_nt: TGTGCCAGCAGCTTGGGACTCAGCTACGAGCAGTACTTC
cdr3_aa: CASSLGLSYEQYF

j_call: TRBJ2-2
clone_size: -
v_call: TRBV19
d_call: -
cdr3_nt: TGTGCCAGTACGGACATAAACACCGGGGAGCTGTTTTTT
cdr3_aa: CASTDINTGELFF

j_call: TRBJ2-1
clone_size: -
v_call: TRBV7-2
d_call: TRBD1
cdr3_nt: TGTGCCAGCAGTGGACAGGGCCCAGGGGATGAGCAGTTCTTC
cdr3_aa: CASSGQGPGDEQFF

j_call: TRBJ2-3
clone_size: -
v_call: TRBV7-2
d_call: -
cdr3_nt: TGTGCCAGCAGCTTAGAAGGGAGGAGGGTAGATACGCAGTATTTT
cdr3_aa: CASSLEGRRVDTQYF

j_call: TRBJ2-1
clone_size: few
v_call: TRBV5-5
d_call: TRBD2
cdr3_nt: TGTGCCAGCAGCCCAGGGGGACTAGCGGGAGACAATGAGCAGTTCTTC
cdr3_aa: CASSPGGLAGDNEQFF

j_call: TRBJ2-1
clone_size: few
v_call: TRBV7-9
d_call: TRBD2
cdr3_nt: TGTGCCAGCAGCTTAGCTCTAGCGGGAGGCAATGAGCAGTTCTTC
cdr3_aa: CASSLALAGGNEQFF

j_call: TRBJ2-7
clone_size: -
v_call: TRBV18
d_call: TRBD1
cdr3_nt: TGTGCCAGCTCACCAGGCGCGGGACAGGGCCACGAGCAGTACTTC
cdr3_aa: CASSPGAGQGHEQYF

j_call: TRBJ2-2
clone_size: -
v_call: TRBV5-4
d_call: -
cdr3_nt: TGTGCCAGCAGGCCCATCCGGGACGGGGAGCTGTTTTTT
cdr3_aa: CASRPIRDGELFF

j_call: TRBJ1-1
clone_size: -
v_call: TRBV7-6
d_call: -
cdr3_nt: TGTGCCAGCAGCTTAGAGACAGACATGAACACTGAAGCTTTCTTT
cdr3_aa: CASSLETDMNTEAFF

j_call: TRBJ1-2
clone_size: -
v_call: TRBV7-2
d_call: -
cdr3_nt: TGTGCCAGCAGCTTAGCTGAGGCAGGGGTGGGGGGCTACACCTTC
cdr3_aa: CASSLAEAGVGGYTF

j_call: TRBJ2-1
clone_size: -
v_call: TRBV4-1
d_call: TRBD1
cdr3_nt: TGCGCCAGCAGCCAAGAGAGTAACAGGGGGCTATCCTACTCCTACAATGAGCAGTTCTTC
cdr3_aa: CASSQESNRGLSYSYNEQFF

j_call: TRBJ2-5
clone_size: -
v_call: TRBV4-2
d_call: TRBD1
cdr3_nt: TGTGCCAGCAGCCGGCTTAAGGACAGGGGTGTGACCCAGTACTTC
cdr3_aa: CASSRLKDRGVTQYF

j_call: TRBJ2-1
clone_size: -
v_call: TRBV5-1
d_call: -
cdr3_nt: TGCGCCAGCAGCTTGCGGGTGAGCTCCTACAATGAGCAGTTCTTC
cdr3_aa: CASSLRVSSYNEQFF

j_call: TRBJ2-2
clone_size: -
v_call: TRBV9
d_call: -
cdr3_nt: TGTGCCAGCAGCGTAGCATACACCGGGGAGCTGTTTTTT
cdr3_aa: CASSVAYTGELFF

j_call: TRBJ2-7
clone_size: once
v_call: TRBV6-1
d_call: -
cdr3_nt: TGTGCCAGCAGTGAATTTCGAGAGGAGTACTTC
cdr3_aa: CASSEFREEYF

j_call: TRBJ1-1
clone_size: -
v_call: TRBV19
d_call: -
cdr3_nt: TGTGCCAGTAGAAACCGGGATCATTGGACTGAAGCTTTCTTT
cdr3_aa: CASRNRDHWTEAFF

j_call: TRBJ2-4
clone_size: -
v_call: TRBV19
d_call: -
cdr3_nt: TGTGCCAGTAGGCCCCCGGGTCCTAACATTCAGTACTTC
cdr3_aa: CASRPPGPNIQYF

j_call: TRBJ1-2
clone_size: -
v_call: TRBV5-1
d_call: -
cdr3_nt: TGCGCCAGCAGCTTGGGCGGGGAATCGGGGGGCTACACCTTC
cdr3_aa: CASSLGGESGGYTF

j_call: TRBJ1-1
clone_size: -
v_call: TRBV19
d_call: TRBD1
cdr3_nt: TGTGCCAGTCTGAAAACACCCGGGACAGCTGGAGGCACTGAAGCTTTCTTT
cdr3_aa: CASLKTPGTAGGTEAFF

j_call: TRBJ2-1
clone_size: -
v_call: TRBV5-1
d_call: TRBD2
cdr3_nt: TGCGCCAGCAGCTTGGCCTCTACTAGCGGGGGGTACAATGAGCAGTTCTTC
cdr3_aa: CASSLASTSGGYNEQFF

j_call: TRBJ2-1
clone_size: -
v_call: TRBV7-2
d_call: TRBD1
cdr3_nt: TGTGCCAGCAGCCGAAGGACAGGGATTTATGAGCAGTTCTTC
cdr3_aa: CASSRRTGIYEQFF

j_call: TRBJ1-1
clone_size: -
v_call: TRBV5-8
d_call: -
cdr3_nt: TGTGCCAGCAGCTCCCAACAGGGACGAGCTTTCTTT
cdr3_aa: CASSSQQGRAFF

j_call: TRBJ1-2
clone_size: -
v_call: TRBV7-2
d_call: -
cdr3_nt: TGTGCCAGCAGCCCCGCAGGAAACTATGGCTACACCTTC
cdr3_aa: CASSPAGNYGYTF

j_call: TRBJ1-2
clone_size: -
v_call: TRBV13
d_call: -
cdr3_nt: TGTGCCAGCAGCTCCGGTGTGGGGGCTGGCTACACCTTC
cdr3_aa: CASSSGVGAGYTF

j_call: TRBJ1-1
clone_size: -
v_call: TRBV4-1
d_call: -
cdr3_nt: TGCGCCAGCAGCCAAGAAACTACGGGGGACACTGAAGCTTTCTTT
cdr3_aa: CASSQETTGDTEAFF

j_call: TRBJ1-1
clone_size: -
v_call: TRBV5-4
d_call: TRBD1
cdr3_nt: TGTGCCAGCAGCTTGGACTGGACAGGAGAAGCTTTCTTT
cdr3_aa: CASSLDWTGEAFF

j_call: TRBJ2-1
clone_size: few
v_call: TRBV13
d_call: -
cdr3_nt: TGTGCCAGCAGCTTGAGGGGGGAGGGATCCTACAATGAGCAGTTCTTC
cdr3_aa: CASSLRGEGSYNEQFF

j_call: TRBJ2-1
clone_size: -
v_call: TRBV6-1
d_call: -
cdr3_nt: TGTGCCAGCAGTGAGTTGACAAGCTCCTACAATGAGCAGTTCTTC
cdr3_aa: CASSELTSSYNEQFF

j_call: TRBJ2-5
clone_size: -
v_call: TRBV7-3
d_call: -
cdr3_nt: TGTGCCAGCAGCTTAACGGGGGCGAGGCAAGAGACCCAGTACTTC
cdr3_aa: CASSLTGARQETQYF